This T cell receptor (beta chain) was sequenced during a study of Ad26.COV2.S vaccination and SARS-CoV-2 variants. Study overall: Intramuscularly, Ad26.COV2.S was given either once or twice, 56 days apart.

Findings of the study overall: Placebo recipients had lower spike-specific TCR breadth than vaccine recipients.

Treatment described: approximately 18 received Ad26.COV2.S at low or high dose, single or two shots; several received placebo; per-sample allocation not given. Each sample was drawn 63 days after the first injection (of vaccine or placebo). Sequencing was performed with immunoSEQ multiplex PCR; in TCRdb, only in-frame clones are kept and a portion is missing. The repertoire holds 250,000 to 300,000 clones, with around 87% as singletons. Comment on this clone: Antigen: not known.

The CDR3 spans 13 residues. Trimming pared 3 bases from V and 1 base from J, leaving 7 bases between. Per germline, CDR1 DFQATT and CDR2 SNEGSKA (reference sequence). The chain carries TRBV20-1 and TRBJ2-1, with D unclear. Sequences were derived from peripheral blood, sampled in a trial of Ad26.COV2.S vaccine versus placebo. The origin of this receptor is a person aged 18 to 65 who received the Ad26.COV2.S COVID-19 vaccine or a placebo. Written as DNA, the CDR3 is TGCAGTGCTAGTTCTCCTTCCTACAATGAGCAGTTCTTC. As protein: CSASSPSYNEQFF.